This entry concerns a single T cell receptor (beta chain). The CDR3 runs to 14 residues. Germline CDR1 reads SNHLY; CDR2 reads FYNNEI. The ends were cut back, 0 bases at V and 8 bases at J, with 8 bases in the middle. This specimen comes from a study of blood T cell repertoires in COVID-19. About the study: Samples taken during acute and convalescent COVID-19 were collected in the United States, Italy and Spain. Sample material is recorded as cDNA or gDNA derived from T cells, B-cell-depleted T cells, or PBMCs.

Clones were read by immunoSEQ multiplex PCR, and TCRdb kept only the in-frame ones, dropping some. The sample consists of 200,000 to 250,000 clones, about four fifths of them appearing once. Followed longitudinally, the Seattle patients had been enrolled during active infection. This chain uses TRBV2 with TRBJ1-6, with D maybe TRBD1 (5 bases). This clonotype originated in an elderly woman with COVID-19, enrolled during active disease. The material sequenced was peripheral blood. The CDR3 region is CASSEARGYSPLHF. In DNA form, the CDR3 reads TGTGCCAGCAGTGAAGCTCGGGGGTATTCACCCCTCCACTTT.